The clone carrying this T cell receptor (beta chain) was observed a few times. The antigen remains undetermined. The sample belongs to a study of blood T cells in healthy people across ages. The overall study: In model experiments, template switching was able to capture about one barcoded beta molecule for every two T cells that were present. Study findings and constraints: Naive T cell percentage and TCR beta diversity correlated strongly.

The authors ran a second PCR of about 6 to 11 cycles using a sample-barcoded 5' primer and a J-beta primer mix. A tag from a template-switch adaptor with 12 random nucleotides marked each cDNA molecule. CDR3-containing paired-end reads numbered at least 2.5 million in each sample. TCRdb used MiXCR to reprocess the 5' RACE reads, holding one entry per CDR3 protein. Counted here are 1.8 million or so distinct CDR3 sequences, roughly two fifths occurring once; the ten biggest clones make up more than 20%. The CDR3 length is 14 residues. V lost 4 bases to trimming and J lost 8 bases; unmatched junction nucleotides: 7. The germline gives CDR1 MGHRA, CDR2 YSYEKL.

This TCR came from a human donor in good health. The specimen was blood. The gene calls are TRBV4-1 and TRBJ2-1; 8 positions match TRBD2. The CDR3 here is CASSPAGEVHEQFF. The CDR3 DNA reads TGCGCCAGCAGCCCAGCGGGGGAGGTCCATGAGCAGTTCTTC.